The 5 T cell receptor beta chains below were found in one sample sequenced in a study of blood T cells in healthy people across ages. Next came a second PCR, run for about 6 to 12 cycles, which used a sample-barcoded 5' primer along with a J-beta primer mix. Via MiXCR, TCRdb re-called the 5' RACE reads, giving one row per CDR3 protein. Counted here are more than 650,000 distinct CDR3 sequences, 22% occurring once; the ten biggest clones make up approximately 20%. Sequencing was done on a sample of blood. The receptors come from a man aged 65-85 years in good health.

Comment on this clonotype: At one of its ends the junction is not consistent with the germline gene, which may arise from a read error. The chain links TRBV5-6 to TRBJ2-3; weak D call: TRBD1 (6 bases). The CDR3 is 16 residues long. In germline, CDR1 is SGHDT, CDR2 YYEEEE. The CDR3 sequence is CASSFGGRGSTDTQYF. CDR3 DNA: TGCGCCAGCAGCTTTGGTGGCAGGGGAAGCACAGATACGCAGTATTTT.

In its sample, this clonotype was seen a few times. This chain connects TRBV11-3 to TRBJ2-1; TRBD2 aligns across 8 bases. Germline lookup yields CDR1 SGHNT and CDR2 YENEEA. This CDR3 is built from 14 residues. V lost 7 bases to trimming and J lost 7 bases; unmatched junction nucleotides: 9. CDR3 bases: TGTGCCAGCACCAGTAGCGGGATAGGGAATGAGCAGTTCTTC. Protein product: CASTSSGIGNEQFF.

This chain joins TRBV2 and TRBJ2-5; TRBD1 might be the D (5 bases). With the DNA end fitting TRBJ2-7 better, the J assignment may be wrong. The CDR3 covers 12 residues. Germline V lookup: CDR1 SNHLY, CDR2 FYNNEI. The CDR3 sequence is CASSERGNEQYV. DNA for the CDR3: TGTGCCAGCAGTGAAAGGGGAAACGAGCAGTACGTC.

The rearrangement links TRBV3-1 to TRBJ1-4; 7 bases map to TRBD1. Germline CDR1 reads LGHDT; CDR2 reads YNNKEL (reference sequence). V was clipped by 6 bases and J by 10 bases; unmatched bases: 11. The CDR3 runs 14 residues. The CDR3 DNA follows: TGTGCCAGCAGGCGTTCGGGACAGAGGGGAAAACTGTTTTTT. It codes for CASRRSGQRGKLFF.

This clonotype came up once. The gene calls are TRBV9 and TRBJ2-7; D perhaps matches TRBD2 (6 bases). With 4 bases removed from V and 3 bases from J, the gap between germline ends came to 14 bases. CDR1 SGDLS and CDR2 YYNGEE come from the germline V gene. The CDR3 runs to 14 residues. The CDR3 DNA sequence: TGTGCCAGCAGCCCCGGGAGCTCGGTCTACGAGCAGTACTTC. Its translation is CASSPGSSVYEQYF.